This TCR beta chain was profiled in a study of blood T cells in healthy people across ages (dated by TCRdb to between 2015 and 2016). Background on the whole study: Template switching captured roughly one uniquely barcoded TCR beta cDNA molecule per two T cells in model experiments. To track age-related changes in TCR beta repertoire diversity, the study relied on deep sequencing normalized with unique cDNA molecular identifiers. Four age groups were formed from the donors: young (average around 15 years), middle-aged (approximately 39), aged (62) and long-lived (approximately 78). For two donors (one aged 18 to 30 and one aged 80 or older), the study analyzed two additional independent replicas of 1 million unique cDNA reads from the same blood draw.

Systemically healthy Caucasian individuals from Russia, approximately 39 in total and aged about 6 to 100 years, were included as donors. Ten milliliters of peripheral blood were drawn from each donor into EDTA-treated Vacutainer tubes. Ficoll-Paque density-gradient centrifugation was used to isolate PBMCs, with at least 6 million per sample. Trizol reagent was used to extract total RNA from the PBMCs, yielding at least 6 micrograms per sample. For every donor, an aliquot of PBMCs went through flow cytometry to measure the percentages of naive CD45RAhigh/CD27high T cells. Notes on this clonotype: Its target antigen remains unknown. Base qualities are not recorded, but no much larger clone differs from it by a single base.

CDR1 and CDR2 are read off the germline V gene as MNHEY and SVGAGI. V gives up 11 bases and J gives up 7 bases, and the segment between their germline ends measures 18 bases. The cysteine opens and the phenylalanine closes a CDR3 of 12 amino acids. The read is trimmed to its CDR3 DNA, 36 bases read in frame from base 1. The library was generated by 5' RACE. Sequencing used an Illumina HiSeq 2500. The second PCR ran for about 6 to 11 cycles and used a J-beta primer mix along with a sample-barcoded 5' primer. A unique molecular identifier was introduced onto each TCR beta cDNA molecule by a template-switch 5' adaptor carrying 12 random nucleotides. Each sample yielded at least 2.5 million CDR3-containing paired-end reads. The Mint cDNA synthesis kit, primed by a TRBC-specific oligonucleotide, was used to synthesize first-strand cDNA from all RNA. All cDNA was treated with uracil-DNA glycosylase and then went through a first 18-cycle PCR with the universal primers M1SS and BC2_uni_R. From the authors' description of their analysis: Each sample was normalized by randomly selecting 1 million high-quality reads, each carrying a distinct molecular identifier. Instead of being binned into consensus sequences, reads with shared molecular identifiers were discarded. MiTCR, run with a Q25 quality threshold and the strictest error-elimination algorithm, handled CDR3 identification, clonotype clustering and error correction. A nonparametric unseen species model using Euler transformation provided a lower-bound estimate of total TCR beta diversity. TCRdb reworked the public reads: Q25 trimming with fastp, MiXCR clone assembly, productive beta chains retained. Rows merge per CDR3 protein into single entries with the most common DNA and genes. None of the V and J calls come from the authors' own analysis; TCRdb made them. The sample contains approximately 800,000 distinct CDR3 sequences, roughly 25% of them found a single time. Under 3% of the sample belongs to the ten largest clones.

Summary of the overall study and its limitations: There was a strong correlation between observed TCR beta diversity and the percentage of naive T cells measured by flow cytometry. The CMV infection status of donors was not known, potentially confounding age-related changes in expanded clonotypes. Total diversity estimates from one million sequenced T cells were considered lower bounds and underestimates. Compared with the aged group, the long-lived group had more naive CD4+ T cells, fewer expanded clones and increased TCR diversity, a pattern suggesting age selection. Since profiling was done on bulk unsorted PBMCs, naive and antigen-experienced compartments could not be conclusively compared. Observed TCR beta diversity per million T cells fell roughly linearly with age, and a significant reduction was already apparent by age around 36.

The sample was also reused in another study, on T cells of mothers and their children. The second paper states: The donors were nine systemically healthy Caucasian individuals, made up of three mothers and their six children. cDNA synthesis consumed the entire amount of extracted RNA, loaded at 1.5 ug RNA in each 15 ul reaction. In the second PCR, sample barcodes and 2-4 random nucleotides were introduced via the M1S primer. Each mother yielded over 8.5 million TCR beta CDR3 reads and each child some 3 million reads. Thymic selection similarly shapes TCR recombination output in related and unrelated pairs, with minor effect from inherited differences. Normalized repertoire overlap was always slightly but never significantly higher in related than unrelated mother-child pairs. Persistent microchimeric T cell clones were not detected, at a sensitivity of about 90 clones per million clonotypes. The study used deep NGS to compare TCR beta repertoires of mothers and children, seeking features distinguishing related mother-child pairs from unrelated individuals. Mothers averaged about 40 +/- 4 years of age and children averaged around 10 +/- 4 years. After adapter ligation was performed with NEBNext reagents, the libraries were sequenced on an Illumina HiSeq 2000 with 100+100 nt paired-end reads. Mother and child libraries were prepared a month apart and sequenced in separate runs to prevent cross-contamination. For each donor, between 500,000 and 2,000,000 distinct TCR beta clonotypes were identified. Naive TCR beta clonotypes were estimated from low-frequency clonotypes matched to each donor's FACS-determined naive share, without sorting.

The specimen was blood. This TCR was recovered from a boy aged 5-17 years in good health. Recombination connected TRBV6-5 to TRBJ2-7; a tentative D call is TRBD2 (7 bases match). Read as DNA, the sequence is TGTGCCTCTAGAGGGGGGGAGAGGGAGCAGTACTTC. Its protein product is CASRGGEREQYF.